This T cell receptor beta chain was observed in a study of human CD8 memory T cell subsets. A remark on this clonotype: The antigen remains undetermined.

Study results and limitations: Estimation by Chao1 suggested that stem-like memory T cells had more diversity than did precursor exhausted T cells.

Making the TCR beta libraries relied on UMI-labeled 5' RACE. TCRdb re-called the 5' RACE reads, yielding one record per CDR3 amino acid sequence without DNA. The sample includes about 6,200 distinct CDR3 sequences. This CDR3 spans 16 amino acids. Germline V CDR1 and CDR2: MRHNA, SNTAGT. V gene TRBV6-4 combines with J gene TRBJ2-1; TCRdb reports TRBD1, a call that lacks DNA to check it against. The specimen sequenced was CD8+ effector memory T cells (TEM) sorted from PBMCs. Subset of the sample: effector memory CD8 T cells, CCR7- CD45RO+ CD95+. The clonotype comes from a human donor in good health. Here the CDR3 reads CASSDRAGSMVDEQFF.